A selection of T cell receptor beta chains follows, all from one sample in a study of blood T cell repertoires in COVID-19. Sequencing used immunoSEQ multiplex PCR; TCRdb keeps in-frame clones, though not all of them. The sample holds 450,000 to 500,000 clones, 70% to 90% seen once. The sample consisted of peripheral blood. These receptors were obtained from a human donor in a cohort sampled during active COVID-19. The CDR3 runs from the conserved cysteine through the conserved F or W. A D gene is named only where the DNA matches it firmly. Not every row has a clone size; where given, it reads once, few, many or a size class.

clone_size j_call d_call v_call cdr3_aa cdr3_nt
- TRBJ1-2 - TRBV6-5 CASSSRVGGYTF TGTGCCAGCTCTTCGAGGGTAGGAGGCTACACCTTC
once TRBJ1-1 - TRBV7-9 CASSLEGVGNTEAFF TGTGCCAGCAGCTTAGAGGGGGTAGGGAACACTGAAGCTTTCTTT
- TRBJ2-5 - TRBV20-1 CSVNFQETQYF TGCAGTGTTAACTTCCAAGAGACCCAGTACTTC
- TRBJ2-7 - TRBV9 CASSVNSFSYEQYF TGTGCCAGCAGCGTCAACAGCTTCTCCTACGAGCAGTACTTC
- TRBJ1-3 - TRBV4-3 CASSQDELVSSGNTIYF TGCGCCAGCAGCCAAGATGAGCTGGTGAGCTCTGGAAACACCATATATTTT
- TRBJ1-1 TRBD1 TRBV9 CASSLGTANTEAFF TGTGCCAGCAGCCTCGGGACAGCGAACACTGAAGCTTTCTTT
once TRBJ2-1 - TRBV7-2 CASSLVPAGYNGEQFF TGTGCCAGCAGCTTAGTCCCAGCGGGCTACAATGGTGAGCAGTTCTTC
- TRBJ1-1 TRBD1 TRBV5-6 CASSSWTGVGLVNTEAFF TGTGCCAGCAGCTCCTGGACAGGGGTGGGGTTGGTGAACACTGAAGCTTTCTTT
many TRBJ1-5 - TRBV28 CASSLGRGGQPQHF TGTGCCAGCAGTTTAGGGCGAGGGGGTCAGCCCCAGCATTTT
- TRBJ1-1 - TRBV27 CASSFSGGLSMNTEAFF TGTGCCAGCAGTTTTTCCGGGGGGCTTAGCATGAACACTGAAGCTTTCTTT
- TRBJ2-1 - TRBV15 CATSTLRLPVVF TGTGCCACCAGCACCTTACGACTCCCTGTGGTCTTC
- TRBJ1-5 - TRBV2 CASSVGSPLTVYQPQHF TGTGCCAGCAGTGTCGGCAGCCCGTTAACAGTTTATCAGCCCCAGCATTTT
- TRBJ2-1 TRBD2 TRBV7-3 CASSFGTSGSQVPNEQFF TGTGCCAGCAGCTTCGGGACTAGCGGGAGTCAAGTCCCCAATGAGCAGTTCTTC
- TRBJ1-1 TRBD1 TRBV7-2 CASSFRTGSTTEAFF TGTGCCAGCAGCTTCAGGACAGGGAGCACCACTGAAGCTTTCTTT
- TRBJ2-3 - TRBV7-2 CASSRAGGGGATDTQYF TGTGCCAGCAGCCGGGCCGGAGGGGGCGGGGCCACAGATACGCAGTATTTT
- TRBJ2-7 TRBD2 TRBV4-2 CASSQRSGRRGEQYF TGTGCCAGCAGCCAAAGGAGCGGGAGAAGGGGCGAGCAGTACTTC
- TRBJ1-3 - TRBV30 CAWSHGVGSGGNTIYF TGTGCCTGGAGTCACGGGGTGGGTAGCGGTGGAAACACCATATATTTT
- TRBJ2-7 TRBD2 TRBV7-2 CASTPSGKAYEQYF TGTGCCAGCACCCCTAGCGGGAAGGCCTACGAGCAGTACTTC
- TRBJ1-6 - TRBV6-5 CASTSSYNSPLHF TGTGCCAGCACTAGCTCCTATAATTCACCCCTCCACTTT
- TRBJ2-3 TRBD2 TRBV24-1 CATSDPGDYWGTDTQYF TGTGCCACCAGTGATCCGGGGGACTATTGGGGCACAGATACGCAGTATTTT
- TRBJ1-2 - TRBV11-2 CASSFFRTYGYTF TGTGCCAGCAGCTTTTTTAGAACCTATGGCTACACCTTC
- TRBJ1-2 - TRBV19 CASSADRNRFYGYTF TGTGCCAGTAGTGCCGACAGAAACCGCTTTTATGGCTACACCTTC
- TRBJ2-7 TRBD2 TRBV18 CASSRGLAGEGEQYF TGTGCCAGCTCACGCGGACTAGCGGGAGAGGGCGAGCAGTACTTC
- TRBJ1-4 TRBD1 TRBV5-1 CASSAGTGRGNEKLFF TGCGCCAGCAGCGCGGGGACAGGTCGGGGTAATGAAAAACTGTTTTTT
- TRBJ2-2 TRBD2 TRBV7-8 CASHSASGTGELFF TGTGCCAGCCACTCGGCTAGCGGCACCGGGGAGCTGTTTTTT
- TRBJ2-6 TRBD1 TRBV11-1 CASSETGVAGANVLTF TGTGCCAGCAGCGAGACAGGGGTTGCTGGGGCCAACGTCCTGACTTTC
once TRBJ2-6 TRBD2 TRBV19 CASSLGGSGANVLTF TGTGCCAGTAGTCTGGGAGGGTCTGGGGCCAACGTCCTGACTTTC
few TRBJ1-2 - TRBV19 CASSLGANYGYTF TGTGCCAGTAGTCTCGGAGCTAACTATGGCTACACCTTC
- TRBJ1-6 - TRBV9 CCGEGSYNSPLHF TGCTGTGGGGAGGGATCCTATAATTCACCCCTCCACTTT
- TRBJ2-5 - TRBV2 CASSEGVQGDQETQYF TGTGCCAGCAGTGAAGGGGTCCAAGGGGATCAAGAGACCCAGTACTTC
- TRBJ1-5 - TRBV27 CASRPGQNSNQPQHF TGTGCCAGCAGGCCAGGACAGAATAGCAATCAGCCCCAGCATTTT
- TRBJ2-1 TRBD2 TRBV19 CASSAQTSDNEQFF TGTGCCAGTAGTGCGCAAACTAGCGATAATGAGCAGTTCTTC
once TRBJ2-3 TRBD1 TRBV7-8 CASSPLDREPEDTQYF TGTGCCAGCAGCCCCCTGGACAGGGAACCCGAAGATACGCAGTATTTT
- TRBJ2-1 - TRBV5-8 CASSLARSGYNEQFF TGTGCCAGCAGCTTGGCCAGGTCCGGATACAATGAGCAGTTCTTC
few TRBJ1-2 TRBD1 TRBV30 CAWSVQGAYYGYTF TGTGCCTGGAGTGTACAGGGGGCTTACTATGGCTACACCTTC
- TRBJ1-1 TRBD1 TRBV6-1 CASSEGQGNTEAFF TGTGCCAGCAGTGAGGGACAGGGGAACACTGAAGCTTTCTTT
- TRBJ1-5 - TRBV19 CASSILGAGNQPQHF TGTGCCAGTAGTATACTGGGGGCTGGAAATCAGCCCCAGCATTTT
- TRBJ2-2 - TRBV18 CASSRVTSPGELFF TGTGCCAGCTCACGAGTAACTAGCCCCGGGGAGCTGTTTTTT
- TRBJ2-3 - TRBV2 CANLGGGTDTQYF TGTGCCAACCTAGGGGGGGGAACAGATACGCAGTATTTT
- TRBJ1-3 - TRBV11-2 CASSLGYEDTIYF TGTGCCAGCAGCTTAGGGTACGAGGACACCATATATTTT
- TRBJ1-1 TRBD1 TRBV6-5 CASSLQGASTEAFF TGTGCCAGCAGTCTACAGGGGGCGTCCACTGAAGCTTTCTTT
- TRBJ2-1 TRBD2 TRBV19 CASSIVASGSYNEQFF TGTGCCAGTAGTATAGTGGCTAGCGGGAGTTATAATGAGCAGTTCTTC